This T cell receptor beta chain was sequenced in a study of regulatory T cells in long-lasting Graves disease (dated by TCRdb to about 2021). About the full investigation: Persistent Graves' disease was defined as persistently positive TSH receptor autoantibodies together with antithyroid drug treatment for over 5 years. Persistent Graves' disease patients were compared with newly diagnosed Graves' disease patients by peripheral blood TCR sequencing and RNA sequencing. The study took place in China and was registered as a clinical trial. A total of 35 or so samples were covered by TCR sequencing, comprising approximately 13 persistent and about 20 newly diagnosed Graves' disease patients. Persistent Graves' disease patients in the clinical cohort had taken antithyroid drugs for around 10 years on average.

Points the paper makes about the study in general: Compared with newly diagnosed patients, patients with persistent Graves' disease had lower TCR Shannon entropy and fewer highly expanded clones, which suggests clonal expansion. Patients with persistent disease shared more public clonotypes (about 2,900) than newly diagnosed patients did (more than 900). Only the TCR beta chain was sequenced and analyzed. The authors noted that the small sample size was a limitation that may lower accuracy. The study examined only peripheral blood because the primary lesion, thyroid tissue, could not be accessed.

The receptor library was made with multiplex PCR. The sequencing machine was an Illumina HiSeq 4000. To build TCR beta libraries, CDR3 regions were amplified by Arm-PCR using iRepertoire HTBI primers. Gel purification was performed on PCR products prior to sequencing. Per the original workflow: Gene usage analysis of CDR3 amino acid clonotypes relied on the roughly 60 TRBV and about 15 TRBJ segments identified across samples. COPE and FqMerger were used to merge the filtered high-quality paired reads into contigs. BLAST was used to align contigs to the IMGT TRBV, TRBD and TRBJ reference genes, and CDR3 was defined following IMGT. Any clonotype with a frequency above 0.1% was classified as a highly expanded clone. Shannon entropy served as the measure of repertoire diversity, while the Gini coefficient captured V-J evenness. A clonotype found in more than one individual was treated as public. Clones were called with MiXCR by TCRdb after fastp trimmed the public reads at Q25, and only in-frame beta chains were retained. All rows with the same CDR3 protein become a single entry with the most common DNA and genes. What appears here as the V and J calls and clone size reflects TCRdb's work, not the paper's. The sample table lists about 340,000 distinct CDR3 sequences, 20% of them with a count of one. The ten largest account for 25% to 35% of the sample.

This clonotype was observed many times. Its antigen remains undetermined. No qualities accompany the bases; no much larger clone lies one base away. The sample's time point label, decoded: persistent/refractory GD, antithyroid drugs over 5 years with positive TRAb. For both TCR sequencing and RNA sequencing, RNA was extracted from PBMCs using TRIzol. The diagnosis of Graves' disease was made according to American Thyroid Association guidelines. The patients came from an endocrinology department in Xi'an, China. Each patient gave around 9.2 milliliters of peripheral blood, collected in an EDTA anticoagulant tube. PBMCs were isolated by Ficoll Paque Plus density gradient separation without further T cell sorting. RNA quality was checked with an Agilent 2100 Bioanalyzer and agarose gel, and concentration with a NanoDrop 2000. The sequence derives from a female donor with Graves disease. The material sequenced was peripheral blood mononuclear cells (PBMCs), taken when the disease was refractory, from a patient treated with antithyroid drugs.

The nucleotide sequence is given as TGTGCCAGCAGACAACAGGGCTGGCTAGCGGGAGGCGTGAACACCGGGGAGCTGTTTTTT. The translation is CASRQQGWLAGGVNTGELFF. The rearrangement joined TRBV28 to TRBJ2-2; 11 junctional bases match TRBD2. CDR1 and CDR2, per the germline V gene, are MDHEN and SYDVKM. From the cysteine up to the phenylalanine, the CDR3 has a length of 20 residues. Only CDR3 DNA remains: 60 bases, in frame from the first base. Trimming accounts for 6 bases at V and 1 base at J, while the number of junction bases matched to no gene is 16.